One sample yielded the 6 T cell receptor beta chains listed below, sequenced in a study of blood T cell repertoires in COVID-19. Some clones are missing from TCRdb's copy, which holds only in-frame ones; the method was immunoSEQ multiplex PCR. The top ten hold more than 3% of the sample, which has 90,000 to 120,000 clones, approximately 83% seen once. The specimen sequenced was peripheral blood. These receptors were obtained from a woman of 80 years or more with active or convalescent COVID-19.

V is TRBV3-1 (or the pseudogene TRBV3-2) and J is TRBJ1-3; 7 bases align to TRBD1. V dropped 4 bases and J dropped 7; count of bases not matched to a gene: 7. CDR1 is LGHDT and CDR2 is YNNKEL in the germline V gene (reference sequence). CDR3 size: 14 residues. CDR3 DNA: TGTGCCAGCAGCCCCCCGACAGGGAGGAACACCATATATTTT. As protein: CASSPPTGRNTIYF.

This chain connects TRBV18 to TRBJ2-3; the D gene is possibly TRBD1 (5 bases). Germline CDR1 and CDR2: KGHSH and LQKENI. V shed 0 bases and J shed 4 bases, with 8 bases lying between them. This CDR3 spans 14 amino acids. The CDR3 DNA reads TGTGCCAGCTCACCACCGTGGGGCCCAGATACGCAGTATTTT. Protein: CASSPPWGPDTQYF. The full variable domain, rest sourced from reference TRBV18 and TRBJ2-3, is NAGVMQNPRHLVRRRGQEARLRCSPMKGHSHVYWYRQLPEEGLKFMVYLQKENIIDESGMPKERFSAEFPKEGPSILRIQQVVRGDSAAYFCASSPPWGPDTQYFGPGTRLTVL.

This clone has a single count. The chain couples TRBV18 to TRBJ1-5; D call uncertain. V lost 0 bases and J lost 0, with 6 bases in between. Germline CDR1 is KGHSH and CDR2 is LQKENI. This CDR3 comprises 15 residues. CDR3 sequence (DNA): TGTGCCAGCTCACCACCGAACTATAGCAATCAGCCCCAGCATTTT. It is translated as CASSPPNYSNQPQHF.

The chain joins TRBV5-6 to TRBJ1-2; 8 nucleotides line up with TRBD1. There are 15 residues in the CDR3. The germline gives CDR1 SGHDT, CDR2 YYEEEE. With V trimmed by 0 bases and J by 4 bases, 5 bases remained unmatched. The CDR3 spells CASSLGGQDFYGYTF. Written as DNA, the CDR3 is TGTGCCAGCAGCTTGGGGGGACAGGACTTCTATGGCTACACCTTC.

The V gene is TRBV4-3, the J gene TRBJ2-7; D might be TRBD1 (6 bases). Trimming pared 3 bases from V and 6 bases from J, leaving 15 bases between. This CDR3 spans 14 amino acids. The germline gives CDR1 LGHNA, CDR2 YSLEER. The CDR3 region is CASSQIRGRGEQYF. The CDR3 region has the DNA TGCGCCAGCAGCCAGATCAGGGGAAGGGGCGAGCAGTACTTC.

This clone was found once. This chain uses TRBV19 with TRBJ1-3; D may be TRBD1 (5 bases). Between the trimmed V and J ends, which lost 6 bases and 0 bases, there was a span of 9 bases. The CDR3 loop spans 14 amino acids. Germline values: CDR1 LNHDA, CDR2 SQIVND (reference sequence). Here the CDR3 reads CASSDSTSGNTIYF. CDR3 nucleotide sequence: TGTGCCAGTAGCGACAGTACCTCTGGAAACACCATATATTTT. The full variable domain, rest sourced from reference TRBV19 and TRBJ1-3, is DGGITQSPKYLFRKEGQNVTLSCEQNLNHDAMYWYRQDPGQGLRLIYYSQIVNDFQKGDIAEGYSVSREKKESFPLTVTSAQKNPTAFYLCASSDSTSGNTIYFGEGSWLTVV.